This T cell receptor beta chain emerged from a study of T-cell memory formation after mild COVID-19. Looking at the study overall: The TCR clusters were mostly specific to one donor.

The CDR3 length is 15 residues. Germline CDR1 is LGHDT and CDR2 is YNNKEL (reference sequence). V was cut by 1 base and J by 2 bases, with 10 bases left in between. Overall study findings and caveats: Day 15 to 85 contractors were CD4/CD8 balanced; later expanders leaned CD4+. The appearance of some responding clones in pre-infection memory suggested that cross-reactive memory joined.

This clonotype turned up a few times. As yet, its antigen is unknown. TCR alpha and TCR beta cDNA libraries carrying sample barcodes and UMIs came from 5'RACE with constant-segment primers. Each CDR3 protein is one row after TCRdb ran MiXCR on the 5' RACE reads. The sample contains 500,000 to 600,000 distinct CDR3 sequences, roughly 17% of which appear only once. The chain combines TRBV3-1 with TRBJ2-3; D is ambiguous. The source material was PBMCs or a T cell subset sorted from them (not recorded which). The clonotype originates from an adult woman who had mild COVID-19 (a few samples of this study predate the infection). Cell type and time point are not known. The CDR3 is CASSQVETNTDTQYF. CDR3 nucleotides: TGTGCCAGCAGCCAAGTCGAGACCAACACAGATACGCAGTATTTT.